The next 25 T cell receptor beta chains were all read from a single sample in a study of blood T cells in healthy people across ages. Combining a sample-barcoded 5' primer with a J-beta primer mix, a second PCR ran for about 7 to 12 cycles. TCRdb analysed the 5' RACE reads with MiXCR anew, one entry per CDR3 protein. The table records about 560,000 distinct CDR3 sequences, roughly a quarter of them present only once. These records were also assigned to another study, of T cells of mothers and their children.

Sequencing used blood. Receptor source: a boy aged 2 to 10 in good health.

There are a few counts of this clonotype. The V gene is TRBV24-1, the J gene TRBJ2-1, with 12 bases lining up with TRBD2. The V gene's germline CDR1 is KGHDR and CDR2 SFDVKD. Losses at the gene ends were 3 bases for V and 9 bases for J; bases not matched to a gene: 8. The CDR3 sequence is 16 residues long. The CDR3 nucleotides read TGTGCCACCAGTGATGCCCGGCTAGCGGGAGGGGGTGAGCAGTTCTTC. The encoded protein is CATSDARLAGGGEQFF.

A few counts support this clonotype. This sequence joins TRBV24-1 and TRBJ1-5; D may be TRBD1 (5 bases). Per the germline V gene, CDR1 is KGHDR and CDR2 is SFDVKD. The CDR3 sequence is 14 residues long. Deletions cut 4 bases from V and 9 bases from J, with 15 bases between. As DNA, the CDR3 is TGTGCCACCAGTGACCCCGGGCCCACAGGGCCCCAGCATTTT. Its translation: CATSDPGPTGPQHF.

This clonotype showed up just a few times. The chain uses TRBV6-1 and TRBJ1-6; 7 nucleotides agree with TRBD1. Germline V gene data show CDR1 as MNHNS and CDR2 as SASEGT. The junction had 15 bases not matched to a gene; V was cut back by 5 bases and J by 8 bases. The CDR3 covers 17 residues. CDR3: CASSPRTGDFLDSPLHF. The CDR3 DNA follows: TGTGCCAGCAGTCCCCGTACAGGGGACTTTTTGGATTCACCCCTCCACTTT.

The chain employs TRBV7-9 and TRBJ2-5, with TRBD1 as a possible D gene (5 bases). Per germline, CDR1 SEHNR and CDR2 FQNEAQ (reference sequence). V gave up 2 bases and J gave up 5 bases, with 15 bases separating them. This CDR3 comprises 15 residues. The CDR3 is CASSLLLPRAETQYF. CDR3 DNA: TGTGCCAGCAGCTTATTGTTACCCAGGGCGGAGACCCAGTACTTC.

This clonotype has just a few counts. The chain links TRBV25-1 to TRBJ1-2; D is ambiguous. Trimming took off 2 bases at V and 1 base at J, with 5 bases between the two ends. Germline CDR1 and CDR2: MGHDK and SYGVNS. The CDR3 consists of 13 residues. The CDR3 sequence is CASSEKLNYGYTF. The CDR3 nucleotides are TGTGCCAGCAGTGAAAAACTTAACTATGGCTACACCTTC.

The chain combines TRBV27 with TRBJ2-7; D perhaps matches TRBD1 (5 bases). Germline V lookup: CDR1 MNHEY, CDR2 SMNVEV (reference sequence). V was clipped by 3 bases and J by 3 bases, with 9 bases between them. The CDR3 is 13 amino acids. The CDR3 reads CASSFGADYEQYF. In DNA, the CDR3 is TGTGCCAGCAGTTTTGGGGCGGACTACGAGCAGTACTTC.

This clonotype was detected only a few times. The V gene is TRBV6-6, the J gene TRBJ1-2, with D uncertain. Germline V gives CDR1 MNHNY, CDR2 SVGAGI (reference sequence). Between the trimmed V and J ends, which lost 5 bases and 2 bases, there was a span of 15 bases. The CDR3 runs to 15 residues. DNA for the CDR3: TGTGCCAGCAGTACCACAGAAATCTTAAACTATGGCTACACCTTC. Residues: CASSTTEILNYGYTF.

This clonotype was observed a handful of times. This chain connects TRBV4-3 to TRBJ2-7, with TRBD1 identical over 7 bases. This CDR3 region has 14 residues. Germline V gives CDR1 LGHNA, CDR2 YSLEER. V trimming: 4 bases; J trimming: 4 bases; junction bases outside the gene matches: 7. DNA of the CDR3: TGCGCCAGCAGCCTTAGACAGGGTATATACGAGCAGTACTTC. Translating it yields CASSLRQGIYEQYF.

On this clonotype: An end of the junction differs from the germline gene, which may be a read error. The chain has TRBV12-3 or TRBV12-4 and TRBJ1-1; no firm D call. This CDR3 spans 13 amino acids. The DNA of the CDR3 is TGTGCCAGCAGTCCCGGTCCCAACACTGAAGCTTCCTTT. Translation: CASSPGPNTEASF.

The chain recombines TRBV20-1 with TRBJ1-2; D gene ambiguous. This CDR3 spans 14 amino acids. CDR1 DFQATT and CDR2 SNEGSKA come from the germline V gene (reference sequence). V was shortened by 1 base and J by 2 bases, with 11 bases between the two germline ends. The CDR3 loop reads CSARGQGLNYGYTF. The CDR3, as DNA: TGCAGTGCTAGAGGCCAAGGCCTGAACTATGGCTACACCTTC.

In its sample, this clonotype was seen a few times. The J gene is TRBJ1-4, the V gene TRBV29-1, with 8 positions matching TRBD1. Germline CDR1 is SQVTM and CDR2 is ANQGSEA. There are 14 residues in the CDR3. V trimming: 6 bases; J trimming: 3 bases; junction bases outside the gene matches: 6. CDR3 region: CSVGQGAANEKLFF. In nucleotides, the CDR3 is TGCAGCGTCGGGCAGGGGGCGGCTAATGAAAAACTGTTTTTT.

The J gene is TRBJ2-1, the V gene TRBV10-3, with 8 nucleotides matching TRBD1. The CDR3 consists of 14 residues. Per germline, CDR1 ENHRY and CDR2 SYGVKD. V was clipped by 8 bases and J by 5 bases; unmatched bases: 8. CDR3 protein: CAISGQGANNEQFF. The DNA for the CDR3 is TGTGCCATCTCCGGACAGGGAGCTAACAATGAGCAGTTCTTC.

V usage is TRBV12-3 or TRBV12-4 and J usage is TRBJ1-2; D not resolved. This CDR3 contains 14 residues. V lost 5 bases and J 1 base, leaving 11 bases between the germline ends. CDR3 DNA: TGTGCCAGCAGTGCAGTATCCGTTAACTATGGCTACACCTTC. Its protein product is CASSAVSVNYGYTF.

V gene TRBV2 combines with J gene TRBJ1-3; D gene ambiguous. The CDR3 consists of 14 residues. CDR1 SNHLY and CDR2 FYNNEI come from the germline V gene. Trimming took 10 bases from V and 0 from J, leaving 13 bases between them. The CDR3 region is CATQQVPSGNTIYF. The CDR3 DNA is TGTGCCACCCAACAAGTACCCTCTGGAAACACCATATATTTT.

The chain employs TRBV27 and TRBJ2-5; 9 nucleotides align to TRBD2. The J call could be wrong; TRBJ2-7 is a better fit for the DNA end. CDR1 MNHEY and CDR2 SMNVEV come from the germline V gene (reference sequence). The CDR3 covers 14 residues. CDR3 nucleotides: TGTGCCAGCAGGGCCAGCGGGAGGTTCTACGAGCAGTACTTC. Translating it yields CASRASGRFYEQYF.

The chain has TRBV7-7 and TRBJ2-1; D not resolved. Trimming stripped 4 bases from V and 3 bases from J, with 16 bases between. CDR1 SSHAT and CDR2 FNYEAQ come from the germline V gene (reference sequence). The CDR3 loop spans 16 amino acids. In nucleotides, the CDR3 is TGTGCCAGCAGCTCAGGACCAACTCAAGGCTACAATGAGCAGTTCTTC. Its protein product is CASSSGPTQGYNEQFF. The full variable domain, completed using reference TRBV7-7 and TRBJ2-1, is GAGVSQSPRYKVTKRGQDVTLRCDPISSHATLYWYQQALGQGPEFLTYFNYEAQPDKSGLPSDRFSAERPEGSISTLTIQRTEQRDSAMYRCASSSGPTQGYNEQFFGPGTRLTVL.

The rearrangement links TRBV14 to TRBJ2-1, with D perhaps TRBD2 (5 bases). The end of the DNA fits TRBJ2-7 better, so the J call may be wrong. This CDR3 has 13 residues. Germline V gene sequence: CDR1 SGHDN, CDR2 FVKESK. Here the CDR3 reads CASSQSSRGEQYF. The CDR3 DNA reads as TGTGCCAGCAGCCAATCTAGTCGCGGGGAGCAGTACTTC.

Note on this clonotype: Compared with germline, one end of the junction differs, possibly owing to a read error. The chain couples TRBV12-3 or TRBV12-4 to TRBJ2-3, with TRBD2 as a possible D gene (5 bases). The CDR3 loop spans 14 amino acids. The CDR3 DNA is TGTGCCAGCAGTTTCTTAGCGAGAGCAGATGCGCAGTATTTT. As protein: CASSFLARADAQYF.

The table lists this clonotype with a few counts. The chain uses TRBV25-1 and TRBJ2-5, with D possibly being TRBD2 (6 bases). Near its end, the DNA agrees better with TRBJ2-1, so the J call may be wrong. The CDR3 covers 11 residues. The germline gives CDR1 MGHDK, CDR2 SYGVNS. CDR3 amino acids: CASTGLTEQFF. Written as DNA, the CDR3 is TGTGCCAGCACGGGACTGACGGAGCAGTTCTTC.

V usage is TRBV24-1 and J usage is TRBJ2-5; D gene ambiguous. Near its end, the DNA agrees better with TRBJ2-1, so the J call may be wrong. Per germline, CDR1 KGHDR and CDR2 SFDVKD. The CDR3 loop spans 13 amino acids. The CDR3 protein is CATSDPRSIGQFF. CDR3 nucleotide sequence: TGTGCCACCAGTGATCCGAGAAGTATCGGGCAGTTCTTC.

The CDR3, as DNA: TGTGCCAGCAGCTCGAGGACTAGCGGGGGGTCGGAAGAAGAGACCCAGTACTTC. Translating it yields CASSSRTSGGSEEETQYF. The V call is TRBV7-8, the J call TRBJ2-5, with 14 bases that match TRBD2. Germline V gene lookup returns CDR1 SGHVS and CDR2 FQNEAQ. V was pared by 4 bases and J by 3 bases, with 10 bases of the junction left unmatched. The CDR3 extends over 18 amino acids.

This clonotype was seen a handful of times. The chain couples TRBV6-2 or TRBV6-3 to TRBJ2-5, with D unclear. The J call may be in error: the DNA end matches TRBJ2-1 better. Germline assignment: CDR1 MNHEY and CDR2 SVGEGT. The CDR3 runs 13 residues. Written as DNA, the CDR3 is TGTGCCAGCAGTTTCGGGCAGTGGAATGAGCAGTTCTTC. Amino acids: CASSFGQWNEQFF.

The chain joins TRBV6-1 to TRBJ2-4, with D maybe TRBD1 (8 bases). The CDR3 has 14 amino acids. Germline V lookup: CDR1 MNHNS, CDR2 SASEGT. Trimming cost V 7 bases and J 6 bases, with 16 bases left between them. Here the CDR3 reads CASNLQGGGNIQYF. DNA of the CDR3: TGTGCCAGCAACTTACAGGGGGGGGGAAACATTCAGTACTTC.

In its sample, this clonotype was seen a few times. The chain links TRBV6-2 or TRBV6-3 to TRBJ2-7, with 7 positions matching TRBD1. The CDR3 is 15 residues long. Trimming took 7 bases from V and 3 from J; bases not matched to a gene: 12. Germline V gene data show CDR1 as MNHEY and CDR2 as SVGEGT. The CDR3 nucleotides read TGTGCCAGCACCCAACAGGGGAATGGGGGCTACGAGCAGTACTTC. Encoded protein: CASTQQGNGGYEQYF.

This clonotype appeared a few times. CDR3 amino acids: CASSLWQNQETQYF. The CDR3 DNA sequence: TGTGCCAGCAGTTTATGGCAGAACCAAGAGACCCAGTACTTC. This chain links TRBV12-3 or TRBV12-4 with TRBJ2-5; D is undetermined. This CDR3 has 14 amino acids. V was clipped by 2 bases and J by 0 bases, with 7 bases between them.